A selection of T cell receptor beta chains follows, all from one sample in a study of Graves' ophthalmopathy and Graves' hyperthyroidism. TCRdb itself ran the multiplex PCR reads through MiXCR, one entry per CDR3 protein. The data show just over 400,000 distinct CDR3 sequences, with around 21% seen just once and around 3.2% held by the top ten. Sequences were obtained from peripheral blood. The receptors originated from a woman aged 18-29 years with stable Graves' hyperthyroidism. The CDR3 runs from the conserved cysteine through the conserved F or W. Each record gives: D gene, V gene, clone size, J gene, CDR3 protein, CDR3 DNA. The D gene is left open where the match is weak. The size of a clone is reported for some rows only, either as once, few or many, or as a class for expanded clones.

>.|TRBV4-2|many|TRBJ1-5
CASSLRQDSNQPQHF
TGTGCCAGCAGCCTCCGACAGGATAGCAATCAGCCCCAGCATTTT
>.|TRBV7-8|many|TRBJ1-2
CASSFPGGAYGYTF
TGTGCCAGCAGCTTCCCGGGAGGGGCCTATGGCTACACCTTC
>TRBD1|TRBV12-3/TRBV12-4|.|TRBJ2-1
CASSYTTGGPNEQFF
TGTGCCAGCAGTTATACTACAGGGGGGCCGAATGAGCAGTTCTTC
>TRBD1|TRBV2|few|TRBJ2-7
CASSEGAQGQPTYEQYF
TGTGCCAGCAGTGAAGGGGCCCAGGGACAGCCTACCTACGAGCAGTACTTC
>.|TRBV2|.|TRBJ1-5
CASRSHRDNQPQHF
TGTGCCAGCAGGAGCCACAGGGACAATCAGCCCCAGCATTTT
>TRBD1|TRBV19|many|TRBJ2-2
CASRKTGGERVGELFF
TGTGCCAGTAGGAAGACAGGGGGCGAAAGAGTCGGGGAGCTGTTTTTT
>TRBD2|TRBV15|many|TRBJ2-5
CATSRGAGRQETQYF
TGTGCCACCAGCAGAGGAGCGGGAAGGCAAGAGACCCAGTACTTC
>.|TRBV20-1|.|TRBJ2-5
CSATQTPDQYF
TGCAGTGCTACCCAAACTCCGGACCAGTACTTC
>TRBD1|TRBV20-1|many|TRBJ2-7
CSARPIGQGNEQYF
TGCAGTGCTAGACCTATCGGACAGGGGAACGAGCAGTACTTC
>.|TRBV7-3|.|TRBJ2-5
CASSKGPNGETQYF
TGTGCCAGCAGCAAAGGTCCCAACGGGGAGACCCAGTACTTC
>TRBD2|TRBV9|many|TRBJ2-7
CASSVGPGGYEQYF
TGTGCCAGCAGCGTAGGACCGGGAGGTTACGAGCAGTACTTC
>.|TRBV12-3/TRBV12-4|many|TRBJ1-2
CASRPTGATGYTF
TGTGCCAGCAGACCCACGGGGGCCACAGGCTACACCTTC
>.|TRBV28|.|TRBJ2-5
CASSLEGLQETQYF
TGTGCCAGCAGTTTAGAGGGGCTCCAAGAGACCCAGTACTTC
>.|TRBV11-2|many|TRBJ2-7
CASSAELYEQYF
TGTGCCAGCAGCGCGGAACTCTACGAGCAGTACTTC
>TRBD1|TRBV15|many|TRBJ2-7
CATSRDPPGQGFYEQYF
TGTGCCACCAGCAGAGATCCCCCGGGACAGGGTTTCTACGAGCAGTACTTC
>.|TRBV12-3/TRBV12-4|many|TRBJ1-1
CASIGGISNTEAFF
TGTGCCAGCATCGGGGGGATCTCGAACACTGAAGCTTTCTTT
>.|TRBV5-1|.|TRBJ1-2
CASSFSPGSYGYTF
TGCGCCAGCAGCTTCAGTCCAGGATCCTATGGCTACACCTTC
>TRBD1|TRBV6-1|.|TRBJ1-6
CASSAGQVLNSPLHF
TGTGCCAGCAGTGCCGGACAGGTGTTGAATTCACCCCTCCACTTT
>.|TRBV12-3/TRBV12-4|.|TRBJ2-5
CASSQNRVPRYF
TGTGCCAGCAGCCAAAATCGGGTCCCCAGGTACTTC
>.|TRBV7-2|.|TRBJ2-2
CASRRGGNTGELFF
TGTGCCAGCAGGAGGGGGGGGAACACCGGGGAGCTGTTTTTT
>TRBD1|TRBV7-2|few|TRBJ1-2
CASSLRGQGDGYTF
TGTGCCAGCAGCTTGAGGGGACAGGGAGATGGCTACACCTTC
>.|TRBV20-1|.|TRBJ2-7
CSAQFNRVIYYEQYF
TGCAGTGCTCAATTTAACAGGGTCATCTACTACGAGCAGTACTTC
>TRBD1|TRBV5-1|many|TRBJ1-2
CASSETGRIYGYTF
TGCGCCAGCAGCGAGACAGGGAGAATCTATGGCTACACCTTC
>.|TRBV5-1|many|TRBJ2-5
CASSLSDWGEETQYF
TGCGCCAGCAGCTTGTCGGATTGGGGGGAAGAGACCCAGTACTTC
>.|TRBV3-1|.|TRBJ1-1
CASSPRGLMDTEAFF
TGTGCCAGCAGCCCCCGAGGACTGATGGACACTGAAGCTTTCTTT